Sequencing of this TCR beta chain was carried out in a study of T-cell reconstitution after alpha-beta-depleted transplantation in children. This clonotype was seen only a few times. Trimming took off 3 bases at V and 2 bases at J, with 13 bases between the two ends. This CDR3 contains 15 residues. Molecular barcoding with unique molecular identifiers was used for the TCRbeta library. TCRdb itself ran the PCR reads through MiXCR, one entry per CDR3 protein. The table lists about 460,000 distinct CDR3 sequences, approximately 13% of them singletons, with approximately 5.4% in the top ten. The material was PBMCs from the stem cell graft donor, obtained from the stem cell graft. The V gene is TRBV12-3 or TRBV12-4, the J gene TRBJ2-5; possible D gene TRBD1, 6 bases. The receptor's source is a human donor who donated a stem cell graft to a child with combined immunodeficiency. CDR3 region: CASSFTGNLQETQYF. The CDR3 DNA reads TGTGCCAGCAGTTTTACAGGGAACCTTCAAGAGACCCAGTACTTC.